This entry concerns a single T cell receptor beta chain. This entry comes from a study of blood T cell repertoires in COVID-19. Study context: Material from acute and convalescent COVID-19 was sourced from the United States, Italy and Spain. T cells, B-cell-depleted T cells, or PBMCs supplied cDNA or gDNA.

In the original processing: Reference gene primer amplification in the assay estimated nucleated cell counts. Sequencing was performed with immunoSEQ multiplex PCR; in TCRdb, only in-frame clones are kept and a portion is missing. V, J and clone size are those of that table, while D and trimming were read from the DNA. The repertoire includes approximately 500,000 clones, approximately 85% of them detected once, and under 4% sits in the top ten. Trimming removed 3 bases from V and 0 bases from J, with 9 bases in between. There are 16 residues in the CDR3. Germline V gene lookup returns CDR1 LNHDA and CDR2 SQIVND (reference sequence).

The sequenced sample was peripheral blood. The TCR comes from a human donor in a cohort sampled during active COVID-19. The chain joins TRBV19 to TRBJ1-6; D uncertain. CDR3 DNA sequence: TGTGCCAGTAGTATGTATGGGAGCTCCTATAATTCACCCCTCCACTTT. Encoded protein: CASSMYGSSYNSPLHF.